This TCR beta chain was sequenced during a study of blood T cell repertoires in COVID-19. In the study overall: The analysed material was cDNA or gDNA that came from T cells, B-cell-depleted T cells, or PBMCs.

Sequencing was performed with immunoSEQ multiplex PCR; in TCRdb, only in-frame clones are kept and a portion is missing. The data hold nearly 45,000 clones, with over 75% observed a single time. Germline V CDR1 and CDR2: ENHRY, SYGVKD. Trimming shortened V by 0 bases and J by 3 bases, and 8 bases separated the two germline ends. This CDR3 comprises 15 residues. This clonotype was obtained from a human donor in a cohort sampled during active COVID-19. The sample was peripheral blood. The rearrangement links TRBV10-3 to TRBJ1-4, with D perhaps matching TRBD1 (5 bases). CDR3 in DNA: TGTGCCATCAGTGAGTCGGGGCCCCCTAATGAAAAACTGTTTTTT. Its translation is CAISESGPPNEKLFF.